This is a list of T cell receptor beta chains from one sample in a study of T cell changes during pregnancy in multiple sclerosis. The assay was immunoSEQ multiplex PCR, and TCRdb's table has in-frame clones only and misses some. This table holds tens of thousands of clones, roughly 92% found once. The specimen comprised CD8+ T cells from peripheral blood mononuclear cells, sampled in the third trimester of pregnancy. The receptors were gathered from a female donor in good health, enrolled as a control in a pregnancy study. CDR3s include the opening cysteine and the closing phenylalanine or tryptophan.

v_call | cdr3_length | cdr3_aa
TRBV7-9 | 14 | CASSPDRGRTEAFF
TRBV9 | 15 | CASSVRRGGLESMFF
TRBV2 | 14 | CASSDRGGRNEQFF
TRBV27 | 13 | CASSQTGYHEQYF
TRBV27 | 14 | CASSSTAISYEQYF
TRBV7-3 | 16 | CASSLLGVRSGETQYF
TRBV4-1 | 14 | CASSQTDTLAEAFF
TRBV5-8 | 15 | CASSFGSGADTEAFF
TRBV29-1 | 14 | CSVSTGAQSYGYTF
TRBV5-6 | 15 | CASSLYGERGNEQFF
TRBV4-3 | 14 | CASSLRGGTYEQYF
TRBV19 | 12 | CASGTGVYGYTF
TRBV27 | 16 | CASSPAPRTGSREQFF
TRBV27 | 13 | CASSLGSRYGYTF
TRBV13 | 15 | CASSSKGQDNEKLFF
TRBV9 | 14 | CASSAWGSNNEQFF
TRBV6-1 | 16 | CASSAGQLSGANVLTF
TRBV19 | 15 | CASSVRGTVSYGYTF
TRBV19 | 14 | CASSLAGGKETQYF
TRBV7-9 | 17 | CASSLDAGIDSNQPQHF
TRBV6-1 | 14 | CASSGDRESSEQYF
TRBV25-1 | 13 | CASSSGQGSGYTF
TRBV27 | 13 | CASSSRSGETQYF
TRBV4-2 | 16 | CASSQDETSGGDEQYF
TRBV29-1 | 15 | CSVELSLLAGDEQFF
TRBV4-3 | 15 | CASSQPSRGEYEQYF
TRBV11-2 | 12 | CASSYDRAEAFF
TRBV29-1 | 13 | CSARGGGSYEQYF
TRBV9 | 16 | CASSVPTSGGEETQYF
TRBV25-1 | 13 | CASSGGTATEAFF
TRBV19 | 12 | CAASDRGEEQYF
TRBV14 | 15 | CASSQGGQGTQPQHF
TRBV2 | 14 | CASSLTGLNTEAFF
TRBV30 | 11 | CAWARGAEAFF
TRBV19 | 16 | CASTTSDHQIGNEQFF
TRBV6-5 | 14 | CASSYSTGVAEAFF
TRBV27 | 13 | CASSDGLRDGYTF
TRBV14 | 15 | CASSQDPRGSYEQYF
TRBV7-8 | 17 | CASSLNLGGTENTEAFF
TRBV30 | 13 | CAWLRDRDEKLFF
TRBV11-2 | 17 | CASSLDRTGGSNYGYTF
TRBV6-1 | 13 | CASQGQALYEQYF
TRBV15 | 15 | CATSRVAGGSYEQYF
TRBV5-6 | 14 | CASSAKTGGPRAFF
TRBV7-3 | 13 | CASSLLRGGEQYF
TRBV9 | 16 | CASSVSGGGSTDTQYF
TRBV27 | 16 | CASSTLGDRINQPQHF
TRBV5-1 | 14 | CASSFRGLKETQYF
TRBV10-3 | 14 | CAISNEDRTGGYTF
TRBV5-6 | 15 | CASSWTGDLNTEAFF
TRBV19 | 17 | CASIGEPTGSMNTEAFF
TRBV27 | 13 | CASSSTGYTEAFF
TRBV27 | 14 | CASSPTGGYTEAFF
TRBV7-9 | 14 | CASSPGEGHYGYTF
TRBV5-6 | 13 | CASSQDRHYEQYF
TRBV30 | 15 | CAWRDRPGNSYEQYF
TRBV5-4 | 18 | CASSLEASGALDAYEQYF
TRBV27 | 18 | CASSLSVTDREANYGYTF
TRBV27 | 14 | CASRHGTYNQPQHF
TRBV19 | 13 | CASSIRGVEEQYF